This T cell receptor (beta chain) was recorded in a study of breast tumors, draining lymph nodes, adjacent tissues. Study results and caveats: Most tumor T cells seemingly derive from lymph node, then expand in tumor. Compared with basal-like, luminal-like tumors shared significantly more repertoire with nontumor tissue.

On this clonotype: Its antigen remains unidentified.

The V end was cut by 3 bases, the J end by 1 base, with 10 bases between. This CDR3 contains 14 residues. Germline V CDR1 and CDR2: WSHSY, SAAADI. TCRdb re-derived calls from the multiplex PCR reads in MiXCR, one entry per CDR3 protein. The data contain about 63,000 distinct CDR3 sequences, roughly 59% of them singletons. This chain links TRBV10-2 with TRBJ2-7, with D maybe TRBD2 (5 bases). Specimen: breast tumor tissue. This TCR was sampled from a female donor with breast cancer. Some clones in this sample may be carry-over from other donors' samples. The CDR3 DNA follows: TGCGCCAGCAGTGATTGGACGGGGTCCTACGAGCAGTACTTC. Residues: CASSDWTGSYEQYF.